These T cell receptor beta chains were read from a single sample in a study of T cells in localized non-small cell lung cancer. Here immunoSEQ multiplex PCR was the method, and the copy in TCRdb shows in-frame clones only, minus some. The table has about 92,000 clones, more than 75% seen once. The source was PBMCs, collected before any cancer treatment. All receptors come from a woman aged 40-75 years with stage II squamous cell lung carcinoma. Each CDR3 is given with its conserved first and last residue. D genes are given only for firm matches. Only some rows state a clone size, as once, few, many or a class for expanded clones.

CASLNSGRGADTQYF	TGTGCCAGCTTGAATAGCGGGAGAGGCGCAGATACGCAGTATTTT	TRBD2	TRBV18	.	TRBJ2-3
CASRGVNYGYTF	TGTGCCAGCAGGGGCGTCAACTATGGCTACACCTTC	.	TRBV28	.	TRBJ1-2
CASSVGRDRTTEAFF	TGTGCCAGCAGTGTCGGAAGGGACAGAACCACTGAAGCTTTCTTT	TRBD1	TRBV2	.	TRBJ1-1
CASSLVGGSGNTIYF	TGTGCCAGCAGCTTGGTTGGGGGCTCTGGAAACACCATATATTTT	.	TRBV5-6	.	TRBJ1-3
CASSKGGGSSYNEQFF	TGTGCCAGCAGTAAAGGCGGGGGGAGCTCCTACAATGAGCAGTTCTTC	TRBD2	TRBV2	.	TRBJ2-1
CASSLGDHNQPQHF	TGTGCCAGCAGCCTCGGGGACCACAATCAGCCCCAGCATTTT	.	TRBV9	.	TRBJ1-5
CASSAGQGAQGNTIYF	TGTGCCAGCAGTGCAGGACAGGGGGCGCAAGGAAACACCATATATTTT	TRBD1	TRBV28	.	TRBJ1-3
CASSLLGRVVAGELFF	TGTGCCAGCAGCTTATTGGGCAGGGTGGTGGCCGGGGAGTTGTTTTTT	.	TRBV7-9	once	TRBJ2-2
CASGLTRGLLASYNEQFF	TGTGCTAGTGGTTTGACTCGCGGACTTTTGGCCTCCTACAATGAGCAGTTCTTC	.	TRBV12-5	.	TRBJ2-1
CASSVTGENSPLHF	TGTGCCAGCAGCGTGACAGGGGAGAATTCACCCCTCCACTTT	TRBD1	TRBV9	.	TRBJ1-6
CASSLTGNSGQETQYF	TGTGCCAGCAGCCTGACCGGAAATAGCGGACAAGAGACCCAGTACTTC	.	TRBV5-8	.	TRBJ2-5
CACRVAGGPVAFF	TGTGCCTGTAGAGTAGCGGGAGGGCCCGTGGCGTTCTTC	TRBD2	TRBV30	.	TRBJ2-1
CASSLYSPLHF	TGTGCCAGCAGTCTTTATTCACCCCTCCACTTT	.	TRBV6-1	.	TRBJ1-6
CASSQDHRLYEQCF	TGCGCCAGCAGCCAAGATCACCGTCTCTACGAGCAGTGCTTC	.	TRBV4-3	once	TRBJ2-7
CASSLSLGGKGSGYTF	TGTGCCAGCAGTTTATCCTTGGGGGGCAAGGGAAGTGGCTACACCTTC	.	TRBV28	.	TRBJ1-2
CASSLSRVDGYTF	TGTGCCAGCAGTCTCTCACGGGTAGATGGCTACACCTTC	.	TRBV14	few	TRBJ1-2
CASSRRTAIGYTF	TGTGCCAGCAGTCGCAGGACAGCTATTGGCTACACCTTC	.	TRBV6-6	once	TRBJ1-2
CSARTGQGYYGYTF	TGCAGCGCCAGGACAGGCCAAGGATACTATGGCTACACCTTC	TRBD1	TRBV29-1	.	TRBJ1-2
CASSFDPARESPHEQFF	TGTGCCAGCAGCTTCGACCCCGCGCGGGAGTCCCCTCATGAGCAGTTCTTC	TRBD2	TRBV7-8	.	TRBJ2-1
CATSTGVYGYTF	TGTGCCACCAGCACGGGGGTCTATGGCTACACCTTC	.	TRBV15	.	TRBJ1-2
CASSFGRGVWETQYF	TGTGCCAGCAGCTTTGGCAGGGGGGTTTGGGAGACCCAGTACTTC	.	TRBV7-9	.	TRBJ2-5
CASSVVPQGGQYTGELFF	TGTGCCAGCAGCGTAGTGCCTCAGGGGGGACAGTACACCGGGGAGCTGTTTTTT	.	TRBV9	.	TRBJ2-2
CATSPTGLGGHEQYF	TGTGCCACCAGCCCCACGGGCCTCGGTGGGCACGAGCAGTACTTC	.	TRBV15	.	TRBJ2-7
CAWSIGRTAFNEKLFF	TGTGCCTGGAGTATTGGGAGGACAGCCTTTAATGAAAAACTGTTTTTT	.	TRBV30	.	TRBJ1-4
CASSLSDQTNQPQHF	TGTGCCAGCAGTTTATCCGACCAGACAAATCAGCCCCAGCATTTT	.	TRBV27	.	TRBJ1-5
CAISDRDKNEKLFF	TGTGCCATCAGTGACAGGGATAAGAATGAAAAACTGTTTTTT	.	TRBV10-3	.	TRBJ1-4
CASSPGSNVLTF	TGTGCCAGCAGCCCCGGGAGCAACGTCCTGACTTTC	.	TRBV14	.	TRBJ2-6
CASSPRQGAGTEAFF	TGTGCCAGCAGCCCCCGACAGGGTGCGGGCACTGAAGCTTTCTTT	TRBD1	TRBV6-5	few	TRBJ1-1
CASSFLVRNTGELFF	TGTGCCAGCAGTTTCTTGGTGCGGAACACCGGGGAGCTGTTTTTT	.	TRBV11-2	few	TRBJ2-2
CASSERTSGRMHEQYF	TGTGCCAGTAGTGAACGGACTAGCGGGAGGATGCACGAGCAGTACTTC	TRBD2	TRBV19	.	TRBJ2-7
CASSLGPSSGEQYF	TGTGCCAGCAGCTTAGGTCCTAGCTCCGGCGAGCAGTACTTC	.	TRBV11-2	.	TRBJ2-7
CASRSRGTYNSPLHF	TGTGCCAGCAGATCCAGGGGAACCTATAATTCACCCCTCCACTTT	.	TRBV27	.	TRBJ1-6
CASSYSFQPNYGYTF	TGTGCCAGCAGTTACTCTTTCCAACCTAACTATGGCTACACCTTC	.	TRBV6-6	.	TRBJ1-2
CASSGGGLAGVSSYEQYF	TGTGCCAGCAGCGGAGGGGGACTAGCGGGAGTCAGTTCCTACGAGCAGTACTTC	TRBD2	TRBV7-9	.	TRBJ2-7
CASSEIENNWGEQYF	TGTGCCAGCAGTGAGATCGAGAATAATTGGGGCGAGCAGTACTTC	.	TRBV6-1	.	TRBJ2-7
CASSQDQLGLGANTEAFF	TGCGCCAGCAGCCAAGATCAACTCGGCTTGGGGGCCAACACTGAAGCTTTCTTT	.	TRBV4-1	.	TRBJ1-1
CASRELAGDGGEQFF	TGTGCCAGCAGGGAACTAGCGGGAGATGGGGGTGAGCAGTTCTTC	TRBD2	TRBV2	.	TRBJ2-1
CAWSVRLIYEQYF	TGTGCCTGGAGTGTACGCCTAATCTACGAGCAGTACTTC	.	TRBV30	.	TRBJ2-7
CASSLLGGGSYTF	TGTGCCAGCAGTTTATTAGGCGGGGGGAGCTACACCTTC	.	TRBV27	.	TRBJ1-2
CASSLSPNTGELFF	TGTGCCAGCAGTTTAAGCCCCAACACCGGGGAGCTGTTTTTT	.	TRBV27	.	TRBJ2-2
CAWSRGDSGNQPQHF	TGTGCCTGGAGCCGGGGGGACAGTGGCAATCAGCCCCAGCATTTT	TRBD1	TRBV30	.	TRBJ1-5
CASSLLQGLNTEAFF	TGCGCCAGCAGCTTGTTGCAGGGCTTAAACACTGAAGCTTTCTTT	.	TRBV5-1	.	TRBJ1-1
CASSTPRGETQYF	TGTGCCAGTAGTACGCCCCGGGGGGAGACCCAGTACTTC	.	TRBV19	.	TRBJ2-5
CASSLTFGPSSYEQYF	TGTGCCAGCAGCTTAACGTTCGGGCCGAGCTCCTACGAGCAGTACTTC	.	TRBV11-2	.	TRBJ2-7
CASSQGSGDTDTQYF	TGTGCCAGCAGCCAAGGTAGCGGCGACACAGATACGCAGTATTTT	.	TRBV2	.	TRBJ2-3
CASPTQGNTEAFF	TGTGCCAGCCCCACACAGGGAAACACTGAAGCTTTCTTT	.	TRBV6-1	.	TRBJ1-1
CASSHPPGGARETQYF	TGTGCCAGCAGCCACCCGCCTGGTGGGGCCCGGGAGACCCAGTACTTC	.	TRBV7-9	.	TRBJ2-5